This TCR beta chain originates from a study of T cell repertoires in cytomegalovirus infection (dated by TCRdb to about 2019). For context, the study as a whole: Donor HLA type was relevant to the analysis, because carriage of CMV infection together with the matching HLA type was indicated by public TCR beta signatures.

Trimming takes 5 bases from V and 3 bases from J, and the germline ends sit 16 bases apart. CDR1 DFQATT and CDR2 SNEGSKA are derived from the germline V gene (reference sequence). Counted from cysteine to phenylalanine, this CDR3 has 14 amino acids. This entry keeps only the CDR3 DNA: 42 bases, framed from base 1. TCRdb names Illumina HiSeq 1500 as the instrument used. TCRdb reprocessing: public reads trimmed at Q25 with fastp, clones called with MiXCR, in-frame beta chains kept. Entries that share a CDR3 protein sequence are merged under the most common genes and DNA. The sample includes a few hundred thousand distinct CDR3 sequences, with 15% to 20% observed a single time. Around 12% of the sample is taken by the ten largest. General findings and caveats noted by the study authors: The ex vivo response was dominated by HLA-C-restricted CMV-specific TCR beta clonotypes, which also provided the single most frequent clonotype in two of eight donors. In both this cohort and an independent roughly 400-donor cohort, the cumulative frequency of public TCR beta family members distinguished carriers of CMV infection plus the relevant HLA type.

This clonotype has more than one count but fewer than ten. The antigen it binds to is not known. Base qualities are not at hand, and no much larger clone is one base apart. This TCR was sampled from a human donor in good health (CMV status not recorded). Some clones in this sample may be carry-over from other donors' samples. Material for sequencing was PBMCs. The rearrangement combines TRBV20-1 with TRBJ1-2; a tentative D call is TRBD1 (5 bases match). The CDR3 in this case is CSAEIGRGDYGYTF. Read as DNA, the sequence is TGCAGTGCTGAGATCGGACGGGGCGACTATGGCTACACCTTC.